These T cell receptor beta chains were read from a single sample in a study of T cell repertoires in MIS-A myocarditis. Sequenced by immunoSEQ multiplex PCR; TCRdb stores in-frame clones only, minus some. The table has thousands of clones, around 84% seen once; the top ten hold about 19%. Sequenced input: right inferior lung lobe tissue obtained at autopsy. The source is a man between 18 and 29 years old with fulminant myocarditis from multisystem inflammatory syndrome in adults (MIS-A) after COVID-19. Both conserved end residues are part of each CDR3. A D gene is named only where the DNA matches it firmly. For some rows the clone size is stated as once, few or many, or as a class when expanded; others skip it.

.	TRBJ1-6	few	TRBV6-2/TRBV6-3	TGTGCCAGCAGTTATAATCTGAATTCACCCCTCCACTTT	CASSYNLNSPLHF
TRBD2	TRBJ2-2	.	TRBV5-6	TGTGCCAGCAGCCCACCGACTAGCGGGGGGACTCTGAAAGGGGAGCTGTTTTTT	CASSPPTSGGTLKGELFF
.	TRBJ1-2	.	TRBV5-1	TGCGCCAGCAGCTTGGACAGGGATGGCTACACCTTC	CASSLDRDGYTF
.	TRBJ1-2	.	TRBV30	TGTGCCTGGAGTAAAGGTGTGACAGCGACCTATGGCTACACCTTC	CAWSKGVTATYGYTF
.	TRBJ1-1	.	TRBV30	TGTGCCTGGAGTGTATATGGGGGGCAAACTGAAGCTTTCTTT	CAWSVYGGQTEAFF
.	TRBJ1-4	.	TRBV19	TGTGCCAGTAGTATGGGACGAACTAAACTGTTTTTT	CASSMGRTKLFF
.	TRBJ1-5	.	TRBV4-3	TGCGCCAGCAGCCAAGATAGATCGGGTCAGCCCCAGCATTTT	CASSQDRSGQPQHF
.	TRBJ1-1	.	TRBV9	TGTGCCAGCAGCTTAGGAGGGTGGCCGAACACTGAAGCTTTCTTT	CASSLGGWPNTEAFF
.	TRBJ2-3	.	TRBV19	TGTGCCAGTAAGGGGGACGGGATACTCACAGATACGCAGTATTTT	CASKGDGILTDTQYF
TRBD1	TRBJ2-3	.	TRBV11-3	TGTGCCAGCAGCTCGGGACAGTTCCACGGTGATACGCAGTATTTT	CASSSGQFHGDTQYF
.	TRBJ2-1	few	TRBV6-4	TGTGCCAGCAGTGACTCGGGTGAAGGGGATGAGCAGTTCTTC	CASSDSGEGDEQFF
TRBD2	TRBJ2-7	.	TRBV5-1	TGCGCCAGCAGCTTCGGGGCTAGCGGGATATACGAGCAGTACTTC	CASSFGASGIYEQYF
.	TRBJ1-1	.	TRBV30	TGTGCCTGGAGTGTAGACGGCCGGTATACTGAAGCTTTCTTT	CAWSVDGRYTEAFF
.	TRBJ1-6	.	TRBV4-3	TGCGCCAGCAGCCAAGGCGGATCCTATAATTCACCCCTCCACTTT	CASSQGGSYNSPLHF
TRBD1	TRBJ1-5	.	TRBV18	TGTGCCAGCTCCCCTGACAGGGACCAGCCCCAGCATTTT	CASSPDRDQPQHF
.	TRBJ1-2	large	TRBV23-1	TGCGCCAGCAGTCATCGACCTTTTCAGGGGAGCACCTTC	CASSHRPFQGSTF
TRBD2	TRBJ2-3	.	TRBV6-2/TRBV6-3	TGTGCCAGCAGTTACTCCAGCGGGGGCGGGGCAGATACGCAGTATTTT	CASSYSSGGGADTQYF
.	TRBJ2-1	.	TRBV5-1	TGCGCCAGCAGCCCGGTCCTACAGCGAAATGAGCAGTTCTTC	CASSPVLQRNEQFF
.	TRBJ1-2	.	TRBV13	TGTGCCAGCAGCTTAGTGGCCGCGGGAGGATATGGCTACACCTTC	CASSLVAAGGYGYTF
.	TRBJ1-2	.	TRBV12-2	TGTGCAAGTTACCGGCGGATCGGACAGGACCATGGCTACACCTTC	CASYRRIGQDHGYTF
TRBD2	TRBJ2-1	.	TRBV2	TGTGCCAGTGCGGGGGGTCCCAGCTCCTACAATGAGCAGTTCTTC	CASAGGPSSYNEQFF
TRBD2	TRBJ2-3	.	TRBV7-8	TGTGCCAGCAGCTCTAGCGGGGGGGTAGGGGATACGCAGTATTTT	CASSSSGGVGDTQYF
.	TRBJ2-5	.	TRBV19	TGTGCCAGTAGATCTGTGTGGGCAGAGGACCAAGAGACCCAGTACTTC	CASRSVWAEDQETQYF
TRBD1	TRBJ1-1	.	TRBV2	TGTGCCAGCAGTCTTGGACAGGGGAGTACTGAAGCTTTCTTT	CASSLGQGSTEAFF
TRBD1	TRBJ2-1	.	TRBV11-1	TGTGCCAGCAGATCGCAGGGGGCCTGGAATGAGCAGTTCTTC	CASRSQGAWNEQFF
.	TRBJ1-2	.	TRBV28	TGTGCCAGCAGTTTGGGGCAGGGCGACTACACCTTC	CASSLGQGDYTF
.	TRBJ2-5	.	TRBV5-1	TGCGCCAGCAGCGTGGGAAGTCCGCAAGAGACCCAGTACTTC	CASSVGSPQETQYF
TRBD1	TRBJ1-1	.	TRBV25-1	TGTGCCAGCAGTGAATATGTCAGGGGGCGTACTGAAGCTTTCTTT	CASSEYVRGRTEAFF
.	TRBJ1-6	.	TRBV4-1	TGCGCCAGCAGCCCGGGACCCAATTCACCCCTCCACTTT	CASSPGPNSPLHF
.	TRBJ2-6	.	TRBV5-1	TGCGCCAGCAGCCTGACAGGTTCGTCCTCTGGGGCCAACGTCCTGACTTTC	CASSLTGSSSGANVLTF
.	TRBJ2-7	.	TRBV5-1	TGCGCCAGCAGTTCCTACAGTGGGGACGAGCAGTACTTC	CASSSYSGDEQYF
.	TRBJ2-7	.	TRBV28	TGTGCCAGCATCGAGGGGAATAGTGCCTCCTACGATCAGCAGTACTTC	CASIEGNSASYDQQYF
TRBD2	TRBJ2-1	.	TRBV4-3	TGCGCCAGCAGCCAGGACTCTACTAGCGGCAATGAGCAGTTCTTC	CASSQDSTSGNEQFF
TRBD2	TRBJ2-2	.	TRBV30	TGTGCCTGGAGTCACTCCGGGACTACCGAACCCGGGGAGCTGTTTTTT	CAWSHSGTTEPGELFF
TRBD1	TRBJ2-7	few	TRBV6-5	TGTGCCAGCAGTTACCATGGGACAGGGGCCGAGCAGTACTTC	CASSYHGTGAEQYF
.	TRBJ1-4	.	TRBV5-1	TGCGCCAGCACGGAACAGGGAGGCGATGAAAAACTGTTTTTT	CASTEQGGDEKLFF
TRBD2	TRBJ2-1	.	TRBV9	TGTGCCAGCAGCGTAGGCCCGGGAGGGTTATACAATGAGCAGTTCTTC	CASSVGPGGLYNEQFF
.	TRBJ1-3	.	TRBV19	TGTGCCAGTAGTAAGGGAAGCTCTGGAAACACCATATATTTT	CASSKGSSGNTIYF
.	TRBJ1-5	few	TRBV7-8	TGTGCCAGCAGCGCCCGTGCTGCCCCCCCCTATGAAGCCCAGCATTTT	CASSARAAPPYEAQHF
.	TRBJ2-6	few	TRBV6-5	TGTGCCAGCAGTTACACTCTAGACTCTGGGGCCAACGTCCTGACTTTC	CASSYTLDSGANVLTF
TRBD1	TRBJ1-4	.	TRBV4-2	TGTGCCAGCAGCCCAGGGGGCACTAATGAAAAACTGTTTTTT	CASSPGGTNEKLFF
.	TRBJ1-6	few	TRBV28	TGTGCCAGCTCAGAAGGACCCTTTAATTCACCCCTCCACTTT	CASSEGPFNSPLHF
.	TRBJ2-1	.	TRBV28	TGTGCCAGCAGGGATGTGATGGGGCCGTACAATGAGCAGTTCTTC	CASRDVMGPYNEQFF
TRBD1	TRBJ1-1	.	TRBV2	TGTGCCAGCACTGAGGAGGGACAGTTGAACACTGAAGCTTTCTTT	CASTEEGQLNTEAFF
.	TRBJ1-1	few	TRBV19	TGTGCCAGCTCTCTACAGGGTTCCACTGAAGCTTTCTTT	CASSLQGSTEAFF
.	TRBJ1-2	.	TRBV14	TGTGCCAGCAGCCAAGATCGGTTACCGGAATATGGCTACACCTTC	CASSQDRLPEYGYTF
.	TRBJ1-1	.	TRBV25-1	TGTGCCAGCAGTGAATATATCCGGGGGAGGACTGAAGCTTTCTTT	CASSEYIRGRTEAFF
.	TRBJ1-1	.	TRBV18	TGTGCCAGCTCACCCACCTTGAACACTGAAGCTTTCTTT	CASSPTLNTEAFF
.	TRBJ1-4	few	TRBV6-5	TGTGCCAGCAGCTCGGGACGGGGGGGTGAAAAACTGTTTTTT	CASSSGRGGEKLFF
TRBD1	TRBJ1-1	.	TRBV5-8	TGTGCCAGCAGCGTACAGGGGCCCACTGAAGCTTTCTTT	CASSVQGPTEAFF
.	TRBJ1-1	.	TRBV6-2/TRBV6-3	TGTGCCAGCAGTTACTCTCCGGGGGCTCAGAACACTGAAGCTTTCTTT	CASSYSPGAQNTEAFF